This TCR beta chain derives from a study of cytomegalovirus exposure and HLA in healthy donors. Findings and caveats of the study: Most TCR sequences proved rare, with some public TCRs found in many donors. A subsequent analysis found that TCR clusters from the first cohort also tended to co-occur in the approximately 110 validation repertoires, with about 94% of cluster scores above 0.

Repertoires were generated with immunoSEQ multiplex PCR, while TCRdb's copy carries only in-frame clones and drops some. The sample carries some 290,000 clones, roughly 88% recorded once. The germline gives CDR1 LGHNT, CDR2 FRNRAP. Trimming at V came to 3 bases and at J to 4 bases, leaving 2 bases not matched to a gene. This CDR3 is 14 amino acids long. Concerning this clone: The antigen remains unidentified.

This TCR came from a man in his thirties or forties in good health and CMV-seronegative. This chain uses TRBV12-5 with TRBJ1-5, with TRBD1 matching over 8 bases. The sample comprised PBMCs. In DNA form, the CDR3 reads TGTGCTAGTGGTTTACAGGGGGAGAATCAGCCCCAGCATTTT. Its translation is CASGLQGENQPQHF. The whole variable domain, filled in from reference TRBV12-5 and TRBJ1-5, reads DARVTQTPRHKVTEMGQEVTMRCQPILGHNTVFWYRQTMMQGLELLAYFRNRAPLDDSGMPKDRFSAEMPDATLATLKIQPSEPRDSAVYFCASGLQGENQPQHFGDGTRLSIL.